These 14 T cell receptor beta chains were all obtained from the same sample, sequenced in a study of T cell responses to AZD1222 COVID-19 vaccine. Generated by immunoSEQ multiplex PCR, the TCRdb table keeps only in-frame clones and is missing some. The sample has 150,000 to 200,000 clones, about 92% seen once. The starting material was peripheral blood, obtained on day 0 of AZD1222 vaccination. The receptors here all came from an adult in good health.

V is TRBV27 and J is TRBJ1-5, with a weak D call TRBD1 (6 bases). The V and J ends lost 5 bases and 3 bases respectively, with 11 bases between them. This CDR3 contains 14 residues. Per the germline V gene, CDR1 is MNHEY and CDR2 is SMNVEV (reference sequence). The CDR3 sequence is CASSLDRFNQPQHF. In DNA form, the CDR3 reads TGTGCCAGCAGTCTTGACAGGTTCAATCAGCCCCAGCATTTT.

CDR3 loop: CASSLGVGNQPQHF. The CDR3 DNA sequence: TGTGCCAGCAGCTTAGGTGTCGGCAATCAGCCCCAGCATTTT. The chain combines TRBV7-7 with TRBJ1-5; D remains unclear. CDR1 and CDR2 from the germline V gene are SSHAT and FNYEAQ (reference sequence). V was trimmed by 1 base and J by 2 bases, leaving 6 bases between them. The CDR3 is 14 amino acids.

This chain uses TRBV12-5 with TRBJ2-5; D gene unclear. This CDR3 has 13 amino acids. Trimming stripped 6 bases from V and 2 bases from J, with 10 bases between. Germline values: CDR1 LGHNT, CDR2 FRNRAP. The CDR3 sequence: CASGLEPQETQYF. CDR3 bases: TGTGCTAGTGGCCTAGAACCGCAAGAGACCCAGTACTTC.

The genes are TRBV24-1 and TRBJ2-7, with D maybe TRBD2 (6 bases). The germline CDR1 and CDR2 sequences are KGHDR and SFDVKD. Between the trimmed V and J ends, which lost 4 bases and 7 bases, there was a span of 13 bases. The CDR3 is 13 residues long. CDR3 coding DNA: TGTGCCACCAGTGAGCGACTAGGAGGGGAGCAGTACTTC. Translating it yields CATSERLGGEQYF.

The chain has TRBV12-3 or TRBV12-4 and TRBJ1-4, with a possible D match to TRBD1 (5 bases). V lost 4 bases and J 11 bases, leaving 8 bases between the germline ends. The CDR3 contains 11 residues. Here the CDR3 reads CASSWGGKLFF. DNA of the CDR3: TGTGCCAGCAGTTGGGGGGGTAAACTGTTTTTT.

This chain links TRBV10-2 with TRBJ1-1; D call uncertain. V gave up 2 bases and J gave up 10 bases, with 5 bases separating them. CDR3 size: 10 residues. Germline V lookup: CDR1 WSHSY, CDR2 SAAADI. The CDR3 reads CASSERVAFF. CDR3 coding DNA: TGCGCCAGCAGTGAGAGGGTAGCTTTCTTT.

The V call is TRBV7-3, the J call TRBJ2-3, with a possible D match to TRBD1 (6 bases). The germline gives CDR1 SGHTA, CDR2 FQGTGA. V was shortened by 2 bases and J by 0 bases, with 12 bases between the two germline ends. This CDR3 has 16 residues. The CDR3 nucleotides read TGTGCCAGCAGCTTACAGAGTGGGACAAGCACAGATACGCAGTATTTT. Translation gives CASSLQSGTSTDTQYF.

The sample holds one count of this clone. The genes are TRBV4-3 and TRBJ2-1, with D tentatively TRBD2 (6 bases). Germline lookup yields CDR1 LGHNA and CDR2 YSLEER. Trimming removed 0 bases at V and 0 bases at J, with 9 bases between. The CDR3 covers 16 residues. The CDR3 protein is CASSQESGSSYNEQFF. Here the CDR3 DNA reads TGCGCCAGCAGCCAAGAGTCCGGGAGCTCCTACAATGAGCAGTTCTTC.

The chain has TRBV4-2 and TRBJ2-6; either TRBD1 or TRBD2 may supply D (6 bases each). Trimming removed 0 bases at V and 4 bases at J, with 13 bases between. In germline, CDR1 is LGHNA, CDR2 YNFKEQ. CDR3 length: 17 amino acids. This CDR3 is CASSQEGTSGGANVLTF. CDR3 DNA sequence: TGTGCCAGCAGCCAAGAAGGGACAAGCGGGGGGGCCAACGTCCTGACTTTC.

The CDR3 sequence is CASSQALAGGNTGELFF. In DNA, the CDR3 is TGCGCCAGCAGCCAAGCCCTAGCGGGGGGGAACACCGGGGAGCTGTTTTTT. The chain links TRBV4-1 to TRBJ2-2; 11 bases align to TRBD2. The CDR3 has 17 amino acids. Germline trimming cut 1 base from V and 1 base from J; bases unmatched to any gene: 2. Germline V gene data show CDR1 as MGHRA and CDR2 as YSYEKL.

The rearrangement links TRBV9 to TRBJ1-3; D unresolved. The CDR3 consists of 16 residues. Germline CDR1 is SGDLS and CDR2 is YYNGEE. V was pared by 0 bases and J by 5 bases, with 15 bases between. In nucleotides, the CDR3 is TGTGCCAGCAGCGTAGACCCTCGACCTTTTCGAAACACCATATATTTT. Protein product: CASSVDPRPFRNTIYF.

This chain connects TRBV11-3 to TRBJ2-1; the match to TRBD2 covers 10 bases. This CDR3 contains 15 residues. From germline, CDR1 is SGHNT and CDR2 YENEEA. Trimming at V came to 2 bases and at J to 4 bases, leaving 2 bases not matched to a gene. The CDR3 spells CASSLSSGGYNEQFF. CDR3 sequence (DNA): TGTGCCAGCAGCTTAAGTAGCGGGGGGTACAATGAGCAGTTCTTC.

CDR3 amino acids: CASTLSGTPFNYGYTF. The DNA for the CDR3 is TGTGCCAGCACCCTATCCGGGACGCCCTTTAACTATGGCTACACCTTC. The chain combines TRBV4-2 with TRBJ1-2, with D possibly being TRBD1 (5 bases). V was shortened by 7 bases and J by 1 base, with 19 bases between the two germline ends. There are 16 residues in the CDR3. In germline, CDR1 is LGHNA, CDR2 YNFKEQ.

The chain combines TRBV18 with TRBJ1-5; 10 nucleotides line up with TRBD1. V shed 9 bases and J 3 bases; nucleotides not matched to a gene: 5. The CDR3 totals 14 residues. The germline CDR1 and CDR2 sequences are KGHSH and LQKENI. The CDR3 region has the DNA TGTGCCAGTGGACAGGGGGACTTCAATCAGCCCCAGCATTTT. Amino acids: CASGQGDFNQPQHF.